The rows below give T cell receptor beta chains drawn from one sample of a study of T-cell memory formation after mild COVID-19. TCRdb analysed the 5' RACE reads with MiXCR anew, one entry per CDR3 protein. There are tens of thousands of distinct CDR3 sequences in the sample; just under 8% occur only once, and approximately 28% lies in the top ten. The sample taken for sequencing was PBMCs or a T cell subset sorted from them (not recorded which). Source of these receptors: a man between 18 and 29 years old who had mild COVID-19 (a few samples of this study predate the infection). Cell type and time point are not known. The CDR3 runs from the conserved cysteine through the conserved F or W. D genes are given only for firm matches. Clone sizes are given selectively: once, few, many, or a class where the clone is expanded.

TRBJ2-2 TRBD1 TRBV4-2 16 . TGTGCCAGCAGCCAAGATGGGACAGGGGACGCCGGGGAGCTGTTTTTT CASSQDGTGDAGELFF
TRBJ2-3 . TRBV20-1 14 many TGCAGTGCTAGAGATGCAGTGGGGGCAGATACGCAGTATTTT CSARDAVGADTQYF
TRBJ2-7 TRBD1 TRBV20-1 13 many TGCAGCCCTCGGGACAGGAGATCCTACGAGCAGTACTTC CSPRDRRSYEQYF
TRBJ2-7 TRBD2 TRBV5-1 15 many TGCGCCAGCAGCTTGGGGGAGGGCACCTTCTACGAGCAGTACTTC CASSLGEGTFYEQYF
TRBJ2-7 TRBD1 TRBV3-1 14 few TGTGCCAGCAGCCAAACAGGGGGCGCCTACGAGCAGTACTTC CASSQTGGAYEQYF
TRBJ2-2 . TRBV5-1 15 medium-sized TGCGCCAGCAGCTTAATCGAGGGGAACACCGGGGAGCTGTTTTTT CASSLIEGNTGELFF
TRBJ2-1 . TRBV5-5 15 . TGTGCCAGCAGCTTGTCTTGGGCGTCCTACAATGAGCAGTTCTTC CASSLSWASYNEQFF
TRBJ2-7 TRBD1 TRBV30 12 many TGTGCCTGGAGCGAGGACAGGTACGAGCAGTACTTC CAWSEDRYEQYF
TRBJ2-3 TRBD1 TRBV7-9 15 once TGTGCCTGGAGCTTTTCTGGACAGGCCACAGATACGCAGTATTTT CAWSFSGQATDTQYF
TRBJ2-2 TRBD1 TRBV3-1 16 . TGTGCCGTGGGGACAGAACCAATCCTGAACACCGGGGAGCTGTTTTTT CAVGTEPILNTGELFF
TRBJ2-3 . TRBV28 14 many TGTGCCAGCAGTACAACAGGGAGTCAAGATACGCAGTATTTT CASSTTGSQDTQYF
TRBJ2-5 TRBD1 TRBV20-1 16 many TGCAGTGCTAGAGATCTGGGGCAGGGGGCTTGGGAGACCCAGTACTTC CSARDLGQGAWETQYF
TRBJ2-7 TRBD1 TRBV7-2 15 many TGTGCCAGCAGCCCAGGGACAGGGGTTTGGTACGAGCAGTACTTC CASSPGTGVWYEQYF
TRBJ2-2 . TRBV19 14 medium-sized TGTGCCAGTAGTATTAGCGTCTTGACCGGGGAGCTGTTTTTT CASSISVLTGELFF
TRBJ2-2 TRBD1 TRBV11-2 16 many TGTGCCAGCAGATCCTCAGGGGGCGCAGGAACCGGGGAGCTGTTTTTT CASRSSGGAGTGELFF
TRBJ2-3 TRBD1 TRBV19 13 many TGTGCCAGTAGCCAGGACAGGGCGAGTACGCAGTATTTT CASSQDRASTQYF
TRBJ1-1 . TRBV5-1 17 many TGCGCCAGCAGCTTGAGGGGAGGTGGGTACAGCGACACTGAAGCTTTCTTT CASSLRGGGYSDTEAFF
TRBJ1-5 . TRBV2 13 many TGTGCCAGCATGACCACAGGGACATCTACCCAGCATTTT CASMTTGTSTQHF
TRBJ2-3 . TRBV5-1 15 many TGCGCCAGCAGCTTGGGACACCCTAACACAGATACGCAGTATTTT CASSLGHPNTDTQYF
TRBJ2-4 . TRBV12-3/TRBV12-4 13 many TGTGCCAGTAGGGGCCTAGCCAAAAACATTCAGTACTTC CASRGLAKNIQYF
TRBJ2-5 . TRBV7-2 13 many TGTGCCAGCACCGGGGGCGGGGGCGGGACCCAGTACTTC CASTGGGGGTQYF
TRBJ1-6 . TRBV6-5 14 . TGTGCCAGCACCCCGGGCGGTCAAGAGTCACCCCTCCACTTT CASTPGGQESPLHF
TRBJ1-2 TRBD1 TRBV7-9 15 once TGTGCCAGCAGCTCCCGGGACAGGGGCGTGGGCGGCTACACCTTC CASSSRDRGVGGYTF
TRBJ2-7 TRBD2 TRBV20-1 13 . TGCAGTGTTTGGCGGGCGGGGGCCTACGAGCAGTACTTC CSVWRAGAYEQYF
TRBJ1-6 . TRBV29-1 18 many TGCAGCGTTGTACCCTGTATTGGACCGGGTGGGGATAATTCACCCCTCCACTTT CSVVPCIGPGGDNSPLHF
TRBJ2-2 . TRBV5-1 15 medium-sized TGCGCCAGCAGCTTGGGACAGTTTAACACCGGGGAGCTGTTTTTT CASSLGQFNTGELFF
TRBJ2-3 . TRBV2 13 . TGTGCCAGCCTTGAAAGACGGACAGATACGCAGTATTTT CASLERRTDTQYF
TRBJ1-2 . TRBV11-2 12 many TGTGCCAGCAGCTTGAACAGGCAGGGCTACACCTTC CASSLNRQGYTF
TRBJ2-5 TRBD2 TRBV7-9 15 many TGTGCCAGCAGCCCTCAGCGGGGGGGTCAAGAGACCCAGTACTTC CASSPQRGGQETQYF
TRBJ2-5 TRBD2 TRBV20-1 16 many TGCAGTGCTAGGGCCGGGACTAGCGGGGATCAAGAGACCCAGTACTTC CSARAGTSGDQETQYF
TRBJ2-3 . TRBV3-1 12 many TGTGCCAGCAGCAGTGTCGGGGGTGCGCAGTATTTT CASSSVGGAQYF
TRBJ2-7 . TRBV12-3/TRBV12-4 13 many TGTGCCAGCAGTTACGACAGGTCTCACGAGCAGTACTTC CASSYDRSHEQYF
TRBJ2-5 TRBD1 TRBV5-4 13 many TGTGCCAGCAATAGACAGGGGCAAGAGACCCAGTACTTC CASNRQGQETQYF
TRBJ2-1 . TRBV27 12 many TGTGCCGGGGGGGCATCCTACAATGAGCAGTTCTTC CAGGASYNEQFF
TRBJ1-5 TRBD1 TRBV6-6 15 many TGTGCCAGCATCCGGGACAGGGGGCACTCCCAGCCCCAGCATTTT CASIRDRGHSQPQHF
TRBJ2-1 TRBD2 TRBV7-9 17 many TGTGCCAGCAGCCCAAGGACTAGCGAAGGCTCCTACAATGAGCAGTTCTTC CASSPRTSEGSYNEQFF
TRBJ1-2 . TRBV15 12 many TGTGCCACCAGCAGAGACGCCTATGGCTACACCTTC CATSRDAYGYTF
TRBJ2-3 . TRBV7-7 15 many TGTGCCAGCAGCTTGGGCGTCGGTAGCACAGATACGCAGTATTTT CASSLGVGSTDTQYF
TRBJ2-3 . TRBV18 15 many TGTGCCAGCTCAACAACAGGGTCAACCCGAGATACGCAGTATTTT CASSTTGSTRDTQYF
TRBJ2-2 TRBD1 TRBV5-1 15 . TGCGCCAGCAGCTTGTGGCAGGGGGTCACCGGGGAGCTGTTTTTT CASSLWQGVTGELFF